These T cell receptor beta chains were read from a single sample in a study of cytomegalovirus exposure and HLA in healthy donors. The repertoire was sequenced with immunoSEQ multiplex PCR; TCRdb's copy has only in-frame clones and lacks some. The sample yields around 280,000 clones, about 90% seen once. Material for sequencing was PBMCs. Receptors originate from a woman between 18 and 29 years old in good health and CMV-seronegative. Each CDR3 is given with its conserved first and last residue. Fields, in order: J gene, V gene, D gene, clone size, CDR3 DNA, CDR3 protein. The D gene is left open where the match is weak. The size entry is marked missing in some rows and otherwise reads once, few, many or a size class.

>TRBJ2-2|TRBV13|TRBD2|-
TGTGCCAGCAGCCTGGGGCCATCTAGCGGGGGGCGAAGCGGGGAGCTGTTTTTT
CASSLGPSSGGRSGELFF
>TRBJ2-3|TRBV7-9|-|-
TGTGCCAGCAGCCCACGAACCGGGACTGCCACAGATACGCAGTATTTT
CASSPRTGTATDTQYF
>TRBJ2-7|TRBV5-4|TRBD1|-
TGTGCCAGCCGGGACGGGACAGGGGGCTACGAGCAGTACTTC
CASRDGTGGYEQYF
>TRBJ1-1|TRBV2|-|-
TGTGCCAGCAGTGTGGGGGCCTCACGGAACACTGAAGCTTTCTTT
CASSVGASRNTEAFF
>TRBJ1-1|TRBV5-6|TRBD1|-
TGTGCCAGCAGCGCCCGACAGGGGGCGAGGGCTGAAGCTTTCTTT
CASSARQGARAEAFF
>TRBJ2-1|TRBV6-4|-|few
TGTGCCATCCGCAGGACGGGACTCAGGGAGCAGTTCTTC
CAIRRTGLREQFF
>TRBJ1-5|TRBV7-9|TRBD1|-
TGTGCCAGCAGCTTCGGCTATGACAGGGACAATCAGCCCCAGCATTTT
CASSFGYDRDNQPQHF
>TRBJ2-7|TRBV19|TRBD1|-
TGTGCCAGTAGTATAGTTTCCTTCGGGACAGGAACCTACGAGCAGTACTTC
CASSIVSFGTGTYEQYF
>TRBJ2-3|TRBV19|TRBD2|-
TGTGCCAGTAGTATAGCTAGCGGGGAGCTCACAGATACGCAGTATTTT
CASSIASGELTDTQYF
>TRBJ1-2|TRBV19|TRBD1|-
TGTGCCAGTAGTATGGTACAGGGGGGGAAAAACTATGGCTACACCTTC
CASSMVQGGKNYGYTF
>TRBJ2-7|TRBV27|TRBD1|-
TGTGCCAGCAGAGCACCGGGACAGGGGGCCAACGAGCAGTACTTC
CASRAPGQGANEQYF
>TRBJ2-3|TRBV4-1|-|-
TGCGCCAGCAGTCGGAACCAGGAGGCTACGCAGTATTTT
CASSRNQEATQYF
>TRBJ1-2|TRBV6-1|-|-
TGTGCCAGCAGTGAAACCGGCAGGCCAATATCTAACTATGGCTACACCTTC
CASSETGRPISNYGYTF
>TRBJ1-6|TRBV4-2|TRBD1|-
TGTGCCAGCAGCCAAGATGAAGGGACAGGGGGTAGATCACCCCTCCACTTT
CASSQDEGTGGRSPLHF
>TRBJ2-5|TRBV5-4|TRBD2|-
TGTGCCAGCAGCTTGCCAAGCGGGGGGGTAGAGACCCAGTACTTC
CASSLPSGGVETQYF
>TRBJ2-1|TRBV6-5|-|-
TGTGCCAGCAGTTACCCCGGGGGACCGTCCTACAATGAGCAGTTCTTC
CASSYPGGPSYNEQFF